A single sample gave rise to the 2 T cell receptor beta chains below, sequenced in a study of shared clonotypes between healthy human individuals. Profiled with immunoSEQ multiplex PCR; TCRdb holds only in-frame clones, not every one. The top ten clones hold 9.5% to 15% of a sample with 450,000 to 500,000 clones, around 73% of them seen once. The sequencing input was PBMCs. All receptors come from a woman aged 40 to 55 in good health. Some clones in this sample may be carry-over from other donors' samples.

This sequence joins TRBV7-3 and TRBJ2-1; a possible D gene is TRBD2 (6 bases). Trimming pared 3 bases from V and 6 bases from J, leaving 12 bases between. The CDR3 runs to 14 residues. Germline CDR1 reads SGHTA; CDR2 reads FQGTGA. The CDR3 bases are TGTGCCAGCAGCTTCGGGAGAGGTGGCAATGAGCAGTTCTTC. Translating gives CASSFGRGGNEQFF.

The sample holds one count of this clone. This chain uses TRBV15 with TRBJ1-3; D gene ambiguous. The CDR3 loop spans 14 amino acids. The germline CDR1 and CDR2 sequences are LNHNV and YYDKDF (reference sequence). Trimming took 8 bases from V and 0 from J, leaving 11 bases between them. CDR3 residues: CATEPTNSGNTIYF. The CDR3 nucleotides are TGTGCCACCGAACCGACGAACTCTGGAAACACCATATATTTT.